Below, 15 T cell receptor beta chains from the same sample are listed, as sequenced in a study of blood T cell repertoires in COVID-19. Only in-frame clones appear in the TCRdb table, and some are missing; sequencing was by immunoSEQ multiplex PCR. The data contain approximately 100,000 clones, 65% to 75% of them singletons. Material for sequencing was peripheral blood. Receptors were obtained from an older man with acute or convalescent COVID-19.

The chain joins TRBV7-2 to TRBJ2-3; D unresolved. With 8 bases removed from V and 6 bases from J, the gap between germline ends came to 15 bases. CDR1 is SGHTA and CDR2 is FQGNSA in the germline V gene. The CDR3 totals 13 residues. The CDR3 sequence is CASGKLEVDTQYF. As DNA, the CDR3 is TGTGCCAGCGGTAAACTCGAGGTTGATACGCAGTATTTT. Drawing the rest from reference TRBV7-2 and TRBJ2-3, the complete variable domain is GAGVSQSPSNKVTEKGKDVELRCDPISGHTALYWYRQSLGQGLEFLIYFQGNSAPDKSGLPSDRFSAERTGGSVSTLTIQRTQQEDSAVYLCASGKLEVDTQYFGPGTRLTVL.

The rearrangement links TRBV3-1 (or the pseudogene TRBV3-2) to TRBJ1-4, with 12 bases lining up with TRBD1. V trimming: 4 bases; J trimming: 7 bases; junction bases outside the gene matches: 10. This CDR3 region has 17 residues. Germline values: CDR1 LGHDT, CDR2 YNNKEL (reference sequence). CDR3 sequence: CASSPRDRGRLGEKLFF. CDR3 nucleotide sequence: TGTGCCAGCAGCCCCCGGGACAGGGGGCGTCTGGGTGAAAAACTGTTTTTT.

Note on this clone: Its ends do not fully match the called genes, so a read error is possible. The chain combines TRBV20-1 with TRBJ1-2; D perhaps matches TRBD1 (6 bases). This CDR3 region has 8 residues. CDR1 is DFQATT and CDR2 is SNEGSKA in the germline V gene (reference sequence). The CDR3 DNA is TGCAGTGCCAGGGGACAAATCTTC. This translates into CSARGQIF.

This chain connects TRBV4-3 to TRBJ2-3; no definite D call. There are 13 residues in the CDR3. Germline CDR1 is LGHNA and CDR2 is YSLEER. The germline V and J ends were trimmed by 0 bases and 7 bases, with 8 bases remaining between them. CDR3 DNA sequence: TGCGCCAGCAGCCAAGACCCGGGTAATACGCAGTATTTT. Encoded protein: CASSQDPGNTQYF.

The table lists this clone with a few counts. The chain uses TRBV21-1 and TRBJ1-2; the D call in the table, TRBD1, was not verified against the DNA. TRBV21-1 counts as a pseudogene. The CDR3 spans 13 residues. The CDR3 region is CASSPTGQDGYTF. The CDR3 nucleotides read TGTGCCAGCAGCCCCACAGGGCAGGATGGCTACACCTTC.

V is TRBV10-3 and J is TRBJ1-2; no definite D call. V was shortened by 2 bases and J by 3 bases, with 4 bases between the two germline ends. The V gene's germline CDR1 is ENHRY and CDR2 SYGVKD. This CDR3 has 12 residues. CDR3 DNA sequence: TGTGCCATCAGTGAGCAGGACTATGGCTACACCTTC. This gives the protein CAISEQDYGYTF.

This rearrangement joins TRBV4-1 to TRBJ1-6; 10 bases line up with TRBD1. The V gene's germline CDR1 is MGHRA and CDR2 YSYEKL. Trimming at V came to 4 bases and at J to 5 bases, leaving 5 bases not matched to a gene. This CDR3 has 16 residues. CDR3 nucleotides: TGCGCCAGCAGCCGCACCGGGACAGGGGATAATTCACCCCTCCACTTT. This encodes CASSRTGTGDNSPLHF.

This clone was counted a few times. This chain links TRBV2 with TRBJ2-7; D perhaps matches TRBD1 (5 bases). The CDR3 is made up of 12 amino acids. Germline V CDR1 and CDR2: SNHLY, FYNNEI. V gave up 5 bases and J gave up 3 bases, with 8 bases separating them. CDR3 in amino acids: CASSRDSYEQYF. The CDR3 DNA follows: TGTGCCAGCAGTCGAGACAGCTACGAGCAGTACTTC. The full variable domain, with the rest looked up from reference TRBV2 and TRBJ2-7, is EPEVTQTPSHQVTQMGQEVILRCVPISNHLYFYWYRQILGQKVEFLVSFYNNEISEKSEIFDDQFSVERPDGSNFTLKIRSTKLEDSAMYFCASSRDSYEQYFGPGTRLTVT.

V usage is TRBV7-9 and J usage is TRBJ1-6, with TRBD1 identical over 8 bases. CDR1 and CDR2 (germline): SEHNR, FQNEAQ (reference sequence). The CDR3 consists of 16 residues. V was pared by 5 bases and J by 3 bases, with 6 bases of the junction left unmatched. The CDR3 nucleotides read TGTGCCAGCAGCCCGGACAGGGAAGTCTATAATTCACCCCTCCACTTT. This codes for CASSPDREVYNSPLHF.

Judged by abundance, this clone is medium-sized. One end of the junction fails to match germline, which may point to a read error. In the same sample, other DNA sequences code for this CDR3. The CDR3 protein is CASSLWEGTSNQPQHF. The CDR3 nucleotides are TGTGCCAGCAGTCTATGGGAGGGAACGTCCAATCAGCCCCAGCATTTT. This sequence joins TRBV28 and TRBJ1-5; D is uncertain. The CDR3 has 16 residues. The V gene's germline CDR1 is MDHEN and CDR2 SYDVKM.

The rearrangement uses TRBV28 and TRBJ1-2, with D uncertain. Germline assignment: CDR1 MDHEN and CDR2 SYDVKM. The CDR3 is 12 residues long. V shed 2 bases and J shed 7 bases, with 8 bases lying between them. The CDR3 reads CASSLVESGYTF. The CDR3 DNA follows: TGTGCCAGCAGTTTAGTCGAGAGTGGCTACACCTTC.

The chain recombines TRBV19 with TRBJ2-2; D may be TRBD1 (6 bases). V shed 1 base and J shed 5 bases, with 20 bases lying between them. Germline V gives CDR1 LNHDA, CDR2 SQIVND (reference sequence). This CDR3 comprises 18 residues. The CDR3 nucleotides read TGTGCCAGTAGTATAGTGGGTCAGGGGAACTCGGGAACCGGGGAGCTGTTTTTT. It encodes CASSIVGQGNSGTGELFF.

The chain is built from TRBV11-2 and TRBJ2-5; 7 nucleotides match TRBD2. Germline trimming cut 2 bases from V and 2 bases from J; bases unmatched to any gene: 5. The CDR3 is 15 residues long. Germline CDR1 SGHAT, CDR2 FQNNGV. Here the CDR3 DNA reads TGTGCCAGCAGCTTACCCCTAGCGGAACAAGAGACCCAGTACTTC. It specifies CASSLPLAEQETQYF.

The chain's CDR3 is CASGPAGGEQYF. The CDR3 DNA reads TGTGCCAGCGGTCCCGCGGGGGGGGAGCAGTACTTC. This chain joins TRBV12-3 or TRBV12-4 and TRBJ2-7; 9 bases agree with TRBD2. The CDR3 has 12 amino acids. With 8 bases clipped from V and 7 bases from J, the junction kept 6 bases outside the gene matches.

In its sample, this clone was seen once. J is TRBJ1-2 and V is TRBV28; 8 nucleotides match TRBD1. After removal of 4 bases from V and 4 bases from J, the junction contained 5 bases not matched to a gene. The CDR3 covers 14 residues. Looked up from germline, CDR1 is MDHEN and CDR2 is SYDVKM. The CDR3 DNA reads as TGTGCCAGCAGTTCTGCCGGGACAGGCTATGGCTACACCTTC. This encodes CASSSAGTGYGYTF.